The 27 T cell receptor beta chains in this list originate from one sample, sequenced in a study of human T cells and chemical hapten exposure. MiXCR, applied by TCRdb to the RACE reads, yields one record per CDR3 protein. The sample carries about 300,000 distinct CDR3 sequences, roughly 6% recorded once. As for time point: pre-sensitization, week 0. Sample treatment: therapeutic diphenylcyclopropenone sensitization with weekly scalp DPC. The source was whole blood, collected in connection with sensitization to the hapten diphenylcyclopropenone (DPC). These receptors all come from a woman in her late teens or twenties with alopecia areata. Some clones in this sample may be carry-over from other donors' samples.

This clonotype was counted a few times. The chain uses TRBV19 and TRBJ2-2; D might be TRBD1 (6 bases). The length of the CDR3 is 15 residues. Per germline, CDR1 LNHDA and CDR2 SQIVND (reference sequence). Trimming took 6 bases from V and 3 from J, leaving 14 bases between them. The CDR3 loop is CASSAGVLDTGELFF. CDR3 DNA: TGTGCCAGTAGCGCAGGGGTTCTGGACACCGGGGAGCTGTTTTTT.

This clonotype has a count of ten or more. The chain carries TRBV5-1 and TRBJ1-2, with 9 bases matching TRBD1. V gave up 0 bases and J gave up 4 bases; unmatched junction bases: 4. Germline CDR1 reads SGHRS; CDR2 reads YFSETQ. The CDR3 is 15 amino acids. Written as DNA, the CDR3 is TGCGCCAGCAGCTTGGAGGGACAGGGAGGCTATGGCTACACCTTC. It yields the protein CASSLEGQGGYGYTF.

The CDR3 spells CASSYQGAPYGYTF. The CDR3 nucleotides read TGTGCCAGCAGTTATCAAGGGGCCCCCTATGGCTACACCTTC. J is TRBJ1-2 and V is TRBV6-5; maybe TRBD1 (5 bases). Trimming shortened V by 3 bases and J by 4 bases, and 12 bases separated the two germline ends. The germline V gene encodes CDR1 MNHEY and CDR2 SVGAGI. The CDR3 sequence is 14 residues long.

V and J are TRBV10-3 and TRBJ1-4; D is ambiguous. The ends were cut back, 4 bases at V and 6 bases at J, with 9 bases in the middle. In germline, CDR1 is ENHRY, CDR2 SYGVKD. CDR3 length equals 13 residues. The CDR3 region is CAISAAGHEKLFF. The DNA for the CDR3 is TGTGCCATCAGTGCGGCAGGCCATGAAAAACTGTTTTTT.

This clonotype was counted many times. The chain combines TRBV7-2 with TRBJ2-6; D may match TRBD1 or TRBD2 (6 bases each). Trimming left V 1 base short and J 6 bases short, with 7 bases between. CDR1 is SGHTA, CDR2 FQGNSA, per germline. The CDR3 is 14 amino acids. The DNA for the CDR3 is TGTGCCAGCAGCTTAGGGGGGGCGGCCAACGTCCTGACTTTC. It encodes CASSLGGAANVLTF.

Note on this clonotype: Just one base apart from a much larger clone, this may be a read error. CDR3: CASSPRDRVRPQHF. CDR3 in DNA: TGTGCCAGCTCACCAAGGGACAGGGTTCGGCCCCAGCATTTT. V and J are TRBV18 and TRBJ1-5, with 9 bases fitting TRBD1. Germline-derived CDR1 and CDR2 are KGHSH and LQKENI. This CDR3 is 14 amino acids long. J lost 9 bases, V lost 2 bases, and 5 bases had no gene match.

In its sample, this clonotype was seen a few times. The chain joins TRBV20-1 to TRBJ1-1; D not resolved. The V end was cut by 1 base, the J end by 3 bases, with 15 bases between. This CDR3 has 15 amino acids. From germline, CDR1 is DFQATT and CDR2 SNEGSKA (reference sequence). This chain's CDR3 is CSARATHSLDTEAFF. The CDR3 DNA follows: TGCAGTGCTAGAGCGACCCATAGTCTGGACACTGAAGCTTTCTTT.

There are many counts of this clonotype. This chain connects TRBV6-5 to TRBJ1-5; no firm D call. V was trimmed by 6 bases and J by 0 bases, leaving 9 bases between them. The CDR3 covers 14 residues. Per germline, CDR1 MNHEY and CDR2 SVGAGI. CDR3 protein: CASRDDTSNQPQHF. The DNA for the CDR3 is TGTGCCAGCAGGGACGACACTAGCAATCAGCCCCAGCATTTT.

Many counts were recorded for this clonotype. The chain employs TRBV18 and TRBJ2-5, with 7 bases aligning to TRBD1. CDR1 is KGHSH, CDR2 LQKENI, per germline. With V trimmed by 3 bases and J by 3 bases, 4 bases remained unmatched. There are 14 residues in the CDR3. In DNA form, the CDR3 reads TGTGCCAGCTCACCCGGGACAGCCGAAGAGACCCAGTACTTC. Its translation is CASSPGTAEETQYF.

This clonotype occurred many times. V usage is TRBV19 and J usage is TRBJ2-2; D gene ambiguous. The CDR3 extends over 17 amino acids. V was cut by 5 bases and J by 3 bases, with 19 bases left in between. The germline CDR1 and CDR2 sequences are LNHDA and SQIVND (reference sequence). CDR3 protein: CASSFSSDKPHTGELFF. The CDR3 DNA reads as TGTGCCAGTAGTTTTTCCTCCGACAAGCCTCACACCGGGGAGCTGTTTTTT. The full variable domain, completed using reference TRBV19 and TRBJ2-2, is DGGITQSPKYLFRKEGQNVTLSCEQNLNHDAMYWYRQDPGQGLRLIYYSQIVNDFQKGDIAEGYSVSREKKESFPLTVTSAQKNPTAFYLCASSFSSDKPHTGELFFGEGSRLTVL.

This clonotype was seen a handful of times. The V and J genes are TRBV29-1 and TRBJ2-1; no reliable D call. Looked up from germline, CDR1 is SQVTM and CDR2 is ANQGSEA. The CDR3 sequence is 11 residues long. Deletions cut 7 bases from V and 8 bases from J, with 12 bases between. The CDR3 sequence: CSAYRPHEQFF. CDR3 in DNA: TGCAGCGCATATAGACCCCATGAGCAGTTCTTC.

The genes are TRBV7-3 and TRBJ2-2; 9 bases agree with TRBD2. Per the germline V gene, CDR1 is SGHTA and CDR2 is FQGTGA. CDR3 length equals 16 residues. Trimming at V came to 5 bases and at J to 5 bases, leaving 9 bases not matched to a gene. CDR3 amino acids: CASSHGGTSRTGELFF. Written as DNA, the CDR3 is TGTGCCAGCAGCCATGGAGGGACTAGCAGGACCGGGGAGCTGTTTTTT.

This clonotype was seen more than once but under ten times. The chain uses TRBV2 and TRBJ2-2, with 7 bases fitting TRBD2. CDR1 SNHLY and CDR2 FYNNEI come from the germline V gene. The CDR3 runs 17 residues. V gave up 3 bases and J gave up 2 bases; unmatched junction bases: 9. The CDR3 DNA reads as TGTGCCAGCAGTGACGGCCCTAGCGGAGTCAACACCGGGGAGCTGTTTTTT. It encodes CASSDGPSGVNTGELFF.

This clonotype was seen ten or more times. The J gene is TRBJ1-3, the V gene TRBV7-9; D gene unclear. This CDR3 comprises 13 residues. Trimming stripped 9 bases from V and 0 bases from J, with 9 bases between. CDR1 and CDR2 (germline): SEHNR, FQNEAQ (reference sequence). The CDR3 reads CARGLNSGNTIYF. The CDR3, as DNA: TGTGCCAGAGGACTAAACTCTGGAAACACCATATATTTT.

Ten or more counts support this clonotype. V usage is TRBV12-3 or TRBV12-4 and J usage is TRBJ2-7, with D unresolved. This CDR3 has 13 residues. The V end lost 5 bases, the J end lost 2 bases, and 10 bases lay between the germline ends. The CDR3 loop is CASSSRATYEQYF. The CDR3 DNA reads TGTGCCAGCAGTAGCCGCGCTACCTACGAGCAGTACTTC.

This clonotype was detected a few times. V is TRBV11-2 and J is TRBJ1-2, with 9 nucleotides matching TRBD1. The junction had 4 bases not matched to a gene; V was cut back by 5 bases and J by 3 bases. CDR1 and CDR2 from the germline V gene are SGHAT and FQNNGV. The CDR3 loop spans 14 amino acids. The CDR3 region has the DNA TGTGCCAGCAGCCCGACAGGGGGGTACTATGGCTACACCTTC. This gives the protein CASSPTGGYYGYTF.

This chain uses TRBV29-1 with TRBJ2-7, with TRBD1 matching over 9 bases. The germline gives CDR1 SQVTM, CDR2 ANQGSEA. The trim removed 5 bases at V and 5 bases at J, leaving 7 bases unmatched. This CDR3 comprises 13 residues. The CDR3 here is CSVTRDRVDEQYF. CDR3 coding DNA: TGCAGCGTTACCCGGGACAGGGTTGACGAGCAGTACTTC.

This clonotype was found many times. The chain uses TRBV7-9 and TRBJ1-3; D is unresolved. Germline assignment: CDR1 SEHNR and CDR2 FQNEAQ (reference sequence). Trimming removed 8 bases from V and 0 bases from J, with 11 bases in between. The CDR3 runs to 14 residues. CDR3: CASPRGDSGNTIYF. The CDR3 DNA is TGTGCCAGCCCCAGAGGAGACTCTGGAAACACCATATATTTT.

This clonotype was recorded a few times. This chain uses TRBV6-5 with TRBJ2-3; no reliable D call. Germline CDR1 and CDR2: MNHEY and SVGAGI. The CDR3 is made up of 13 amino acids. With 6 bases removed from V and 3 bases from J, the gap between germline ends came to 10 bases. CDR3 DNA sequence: TGTGCCAGCAGCCGTGGAAGGACAGATACGCAGTATTTT. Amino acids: CASSRGRTDTQYF.

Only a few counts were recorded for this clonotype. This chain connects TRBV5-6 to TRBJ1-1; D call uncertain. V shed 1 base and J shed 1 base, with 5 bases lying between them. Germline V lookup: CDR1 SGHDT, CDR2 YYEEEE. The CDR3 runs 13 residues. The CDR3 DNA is TGTGCCAGCAGCTTGAGATGGAACACTGAAGCTTTCTTT. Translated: CASSLRWNTEAFF.

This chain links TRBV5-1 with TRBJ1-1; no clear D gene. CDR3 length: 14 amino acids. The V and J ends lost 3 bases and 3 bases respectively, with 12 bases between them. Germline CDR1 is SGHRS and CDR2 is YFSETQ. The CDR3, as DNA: TGCGCCAGCAGCTCTGGGCCGAGGGACACTGAAGCTTTCTTT. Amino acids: CASSSGPRDTEAFF.

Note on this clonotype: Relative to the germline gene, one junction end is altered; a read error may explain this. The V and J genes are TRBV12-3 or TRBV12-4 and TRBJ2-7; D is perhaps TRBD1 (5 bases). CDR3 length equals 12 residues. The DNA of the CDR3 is TGTGCCAGCAGCCCCGACAGTTACGAGCAGTGCTTC. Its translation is CASSPDSYEQCF.

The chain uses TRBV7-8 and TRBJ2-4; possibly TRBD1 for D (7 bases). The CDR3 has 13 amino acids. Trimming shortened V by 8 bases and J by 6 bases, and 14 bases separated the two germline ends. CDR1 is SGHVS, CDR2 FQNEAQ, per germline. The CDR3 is CASGGTDGNIQYF. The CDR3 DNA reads TGTGCCAGCGGGGGGACAGACGGAAACATTCAGTACTTC. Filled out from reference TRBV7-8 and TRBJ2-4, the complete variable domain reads GAGVSQSPRYKVAKRGQDVALRCDPISGHVSLFWYQQALGQGPEFLTYFQNEAQLDKSGLPSDRFFAERPEGSVSTLKIQRTQQEDSAVYLCASGGTDGNIQYFGAGTRLSVL.

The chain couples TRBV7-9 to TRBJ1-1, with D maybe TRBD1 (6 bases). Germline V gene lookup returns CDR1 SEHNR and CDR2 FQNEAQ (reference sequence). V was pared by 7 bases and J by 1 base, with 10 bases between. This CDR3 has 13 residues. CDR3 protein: CASTMGANTEAFF. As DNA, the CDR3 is TGTGCCAGCACTATGGGGGCGAACACTGAAGCTTTCTTT.

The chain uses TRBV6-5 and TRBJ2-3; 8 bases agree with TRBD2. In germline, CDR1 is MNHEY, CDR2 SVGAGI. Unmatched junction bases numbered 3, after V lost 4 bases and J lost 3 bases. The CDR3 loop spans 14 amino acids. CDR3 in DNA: TGTGCCAGCAGTTTCCAGCGGGGGACAGATACGCAGTATTTT. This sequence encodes CASSFQRGTDTQYF.

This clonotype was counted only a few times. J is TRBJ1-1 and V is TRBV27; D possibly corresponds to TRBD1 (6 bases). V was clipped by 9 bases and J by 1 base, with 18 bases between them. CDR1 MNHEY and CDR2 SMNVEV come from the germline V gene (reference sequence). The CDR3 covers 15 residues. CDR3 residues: CARNRPGHPNTEAFF. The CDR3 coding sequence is TGTGCCAGGAACAGGCCGGGACATCCGAACACTGAAGCTTTCTTT.

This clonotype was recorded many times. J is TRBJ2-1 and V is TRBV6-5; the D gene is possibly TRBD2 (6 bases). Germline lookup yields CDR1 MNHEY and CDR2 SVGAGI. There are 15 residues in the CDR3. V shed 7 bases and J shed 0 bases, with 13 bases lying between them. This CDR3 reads CASNKRLGSYNEQFF. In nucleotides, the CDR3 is TGTGCCAGCAACAAACGACTAGGCTCCTACAATGAGCAGTTCTTC.